This T cell receptor beta chain appears in the sequencing data of a study of T cell repertoires in cytomegalovirus infection. Study at large: Indications of both CMV infection and matching HLA type were provided by public TCR beta signatures.

As regards this clonotype: Antigen unknown.

CDR3 length: 15 residues. In germline, CDR1 is SGHVS, CDR2 FQNEAQ. Trimming cost V 5 bases and J 3 bases; bases outside gene matches: 7. MiXCR, applied by TCRdb to the reads, yields one record per CDR3 protein. The table includes almost 500,000 distinct CDR3 sequences, about 11% detected once. Study-wide results and limits: Clonotype analysis showed dominance of the ex vivo response by HLA-C-restricted CMV-specific TCR beta clonotypes.

The chain joins TRBV7-8 to TRBJ2-4, with TRBD1 matching 7 bases. This receptor was taken from a human donor in good health (CMV status not recorded). Some clones in this sample may be carry-over from other donors' samples. Source material: PBMCs. CDR3 loop: CASSPRGGNKNIQYF. The CDR3 bases are TGTGCCAGCAGCCCACGAGGGGGCAACAAAAACATTCAGTACTTC.